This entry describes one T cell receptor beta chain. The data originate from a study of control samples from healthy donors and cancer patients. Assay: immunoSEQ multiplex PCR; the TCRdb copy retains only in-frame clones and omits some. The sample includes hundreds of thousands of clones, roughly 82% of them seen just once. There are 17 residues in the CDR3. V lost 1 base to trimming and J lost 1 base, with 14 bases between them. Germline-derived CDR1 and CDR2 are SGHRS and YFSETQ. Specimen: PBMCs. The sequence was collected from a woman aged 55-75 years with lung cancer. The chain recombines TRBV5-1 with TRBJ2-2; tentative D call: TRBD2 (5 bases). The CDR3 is CASSLLERAGNTGELFF. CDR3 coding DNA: TGCGCCAGCAGCTTGCTTGAACGCGCGGGGAACACCGGGGAGCTGTTTTTT. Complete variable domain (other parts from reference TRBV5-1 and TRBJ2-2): KAGVTQTPRYLIKTRGQQVTLSCSPISGHRSVSWYQQTPGQGLQFLFEYFSETQRNKGNFPGRFSGRQFSNSRSEMNVSTLELGDSALYLCASSLLERAGNTGELFFGEGSRLTVL.